Below, one TCR beta chain is given with its context. The data were produced by immunoSEQ multiplex PCR, yet TCRdb's version contains in-frame clones alone and is incomplete. The top ten hold around 2.1% of the sample, which has about 89,000 clones, around 85% seen once. The data derive from a study of control samples from healthy donors and cancer patients. Trimming took 4 bases from V and 4 from J; bases not matched to a gene: 5. Germline V gene sequence: CDR1 MGHRA, CDR2 YSYEKL. This CDR3 region has 16 residues. The clonotype comes from a woman between 35 and 50 years old in good health. The chain uses TRBV4-1 and TRBJ1-6; 9 bases fit TRBD1. The sample consisted of blood. DNA of the CDR3: TGCGCCAGCAGCCGGCAGGACAGGGGTTATAATTCACCCCTCCACTTT. The encoded protein is CASSRQDRGYNSPLHF.